This TCR beta chain derives from a study of shared clonotypes between healthy human individuals (dated by TCRdb to about 2020). Context from the whole study: The cohort included a few men and a couple of women between 18 and 49 years of age. For each donor, CD4 naive and CD4 memory were each given three plates, CD8 naive was given two plates, and CD8 memory was given one plate. Leukapheresis yielded between about 0.9 and 9 billion PBMCs per donor. To estimate repertoire size and how much clonotypes are shared between individuals, the study performed deep sequencing of blood TCR repertoires from roughly five healthy adults. To increase sequencing depth and limit assay-specific biases, TCR repertoire library preparation and sequencing were carried out by different laboratories using diverse techniques.

Sequences SGDLS (CDR1) and YYNGEE (CDR2) are obtained from the germline V gene. Unmatched junction bases come to 5, with V trimmed by 0 bases and J by 6 bases. The CDR3 covers 15 residues, taking in both the cysteine and the phenylalanine. Only the CDR3 DNA is retained, 45 bases long and in frame from the first base. About this clone: Its antigen specificity is not known. No much larger clone exists at a distance of one base, and base qualities are not known.

CD8 naive samples consisted of CD45RO-negative cells that were positively selected for CCR7, yielding a CD45RA+CCR7+ population without TemRA cells. The donors were healthy, HIV-negative adults with no recently reported acute infections or vaccinations. Every donor was a Caucasian adult living in Nashville, Tennessee, USA. Blood was obtained by leukapheresis, after which PBMCs were separated by Ficoll-Histopaque density gradient centrifugation and cryopreserved in liquid nitrogen vapor phase. Analytical flow cytometry was used to check the purity and quantity of each magnetically sorted T cell population. Genomic DNA was isolated from each sorted fraction and quantified by UV absorbance on a Nanodrop 2000c. Here is what the overall study found, with its caveats: Compared with non-shared clonotypes, clonotypes shared by all four sorted-subset donors had higher generation probabilities. Only blood was sampled, and tissue TCR repertoires likely differ from those in blood. Rarefaction of sorted-subset datasets indicated incomplete sequencing despite the large sequencing depth. Based on pairwise subsampling, the degree of clonotype sharing among donors was expected to be affected by sequencing depth. When several donors were compared, the shared fraction of clonotypes was about 5.5% for naive CD4, approximately 3.3% for naive CD8, 2.3% for memory CD4, and 0.35% to 0.5% for memory CD8. Estimated clonotype richness was generally larger for naive than for memory subsets. The genetic and exposure-history diversity represented was limited by the small number of donors.

Using the deep immunoSEQ assay, TCR CDR3 regions were amplified from genomic DNA by multiplex PCR. Extracted genomic DNA from each cell subset was spread evenly across all wells of several immunoSEQ 96-well plates, with each plate serving as a replicate. Each replicate PCR for sorted subsets received about 220 ng genomic DNA, equal to about 30,000 T cell genomes. The purified libraries were quantified using a Qubit 3.0 fluorometer, sized with a Bioanalyzer 2100, and then quantified again using the KAPA Library Quantification kit. A separate single-read 150-cycle Illumina NextSeq 550 flow cell was used to sequence each immunoSEQ 96-well plate. For the original study's pipeline: Because only junctional sequences without quality scores were contained in the immunoSEQ output, filtering matching that applied to full-length reads could not be performed. Sequences were annotated with PyIR, a Python wrapper for IgBLAST v1.9, and V/J genes and CDR3 were assigned using IMGT germline references. Reads were filtered out if the reads had weak V/J assignments (E-value above 1e-6), no CDR3, stop codons, out-of-frame junctions, or ambiguous translated residues. V3J clonotypes were defined as sequences sharing an identical inferred V gene, J gene, and CDR3 amino acid sequence. Percentage overlap between repertoires was calculated by dividing the number of shared unique clonotypes by the size of the smaller repertoire. Repertoire richness was assessed with RTK rarefaction, the Chao1 estimator, and Recon v2.1 estimates of unobserved clonotypes. Generation probabilities for all TCRbeta clonotypes obtained by the gDNA method from a handful of donors were computed using OLGA. TCRdb obtained this table from immuneACCESS and retained in-frame rearrangements with V and J assigned. These tables miss some clones; where compared with another copy, unresolved V genes account for less than half of the shortfall, and the remainder is unexplained. V and J calls and clone size are given by that table; D and trimming were obtained from the DNA. The sample table records millions of clones; about 94% of these occur just once. The ten biggest clones cover 0.9% to 1.3% of the sample.

The V and J segments used are TRBV9 and TRBJ1-2, with 10 bases aligning to TRBD1. Sequenced input: naive CD8+ T cells sorted from blood. The intended sense of this specimen's cell subset or site label: CD45RA+CCR7+. The clonotype originates from a young man in good health. The CDR3 is CASSVGPGQGNGYTF. The DNA reads as follows: TGTGCCAGCAGCGTAGGCCCGGGACAGGGGAATGGCTACACCTTC.